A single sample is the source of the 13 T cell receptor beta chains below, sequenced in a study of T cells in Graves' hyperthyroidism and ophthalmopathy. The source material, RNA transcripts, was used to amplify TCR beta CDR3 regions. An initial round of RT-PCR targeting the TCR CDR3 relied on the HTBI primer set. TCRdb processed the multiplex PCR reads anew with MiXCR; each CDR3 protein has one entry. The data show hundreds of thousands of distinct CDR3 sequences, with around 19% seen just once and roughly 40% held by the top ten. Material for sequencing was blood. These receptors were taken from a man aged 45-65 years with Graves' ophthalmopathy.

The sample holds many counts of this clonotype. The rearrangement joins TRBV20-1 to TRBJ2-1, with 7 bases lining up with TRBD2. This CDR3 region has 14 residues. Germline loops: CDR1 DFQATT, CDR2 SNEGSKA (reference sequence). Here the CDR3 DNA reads TGCAGCTTTAGGCGGGAGTCGGGCTACAATGAGCAGTTCTTC. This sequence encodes CSFRRESGYNEQFF.

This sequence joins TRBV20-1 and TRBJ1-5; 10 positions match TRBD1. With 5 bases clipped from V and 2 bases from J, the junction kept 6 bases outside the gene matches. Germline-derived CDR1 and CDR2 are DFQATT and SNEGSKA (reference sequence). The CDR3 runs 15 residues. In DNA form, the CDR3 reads TGCAGTGCTCGGGACAGGGGCGGGGGCAATCAGCCCCAGCATTTT. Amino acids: CSARDRGGGNQPQHF.

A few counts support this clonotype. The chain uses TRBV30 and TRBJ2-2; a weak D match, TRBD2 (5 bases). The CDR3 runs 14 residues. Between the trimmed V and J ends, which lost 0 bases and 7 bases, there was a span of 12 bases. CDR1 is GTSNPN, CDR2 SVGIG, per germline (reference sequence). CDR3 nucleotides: TGTGCCTGGAGTGTAGAGGGTGCAAGCGGGGAGCTGTTTTTT. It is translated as CAWSVEGASGELFF.

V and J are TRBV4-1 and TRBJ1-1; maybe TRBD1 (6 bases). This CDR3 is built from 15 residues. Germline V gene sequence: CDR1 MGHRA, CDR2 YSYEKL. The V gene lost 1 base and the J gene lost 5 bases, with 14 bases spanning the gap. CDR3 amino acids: CASSQVPGAMTEAFF. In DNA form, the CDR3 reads TGCGCCAGCAGCCAAGTTCCAGGGGCTATGACTGAAGCTTTCTTT.

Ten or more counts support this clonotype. The CDR3, as DNA: TGTGCCAGCAGCGGCCGGACAGGGCCCTACGAGCAGTACTTC. Translating it yields CASSGRTGPYEQYF. The gene calls are TRBV9 and TRBJ2-7, with 8 bases fitting TRBD1. V shed 3 bases, J shed 2 bases, and the junction held 4 bases outside the gene matches. The V gene's germline CDR1 is SGDLS and CDR2 YYNGEE. This CDR3 is 14 amino acids long.

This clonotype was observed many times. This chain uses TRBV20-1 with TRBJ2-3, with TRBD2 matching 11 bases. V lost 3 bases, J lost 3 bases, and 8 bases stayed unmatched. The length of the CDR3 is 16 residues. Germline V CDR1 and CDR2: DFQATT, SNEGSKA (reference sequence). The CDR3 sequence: CSARALAGVGTDTQYF. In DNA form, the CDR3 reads TGCAGTGCTAGGGCACTAGCGGGAGTGGGGACAGATACGCAGTATTTT.

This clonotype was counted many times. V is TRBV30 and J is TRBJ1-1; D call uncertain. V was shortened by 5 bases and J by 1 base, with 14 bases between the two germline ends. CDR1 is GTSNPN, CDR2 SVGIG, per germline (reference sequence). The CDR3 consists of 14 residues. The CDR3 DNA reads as TGTGCCTGGTCCTCTGGTGGTGCGAACACTGAAGCTTTCTTT. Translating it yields CAWSSGGANTEAFF.

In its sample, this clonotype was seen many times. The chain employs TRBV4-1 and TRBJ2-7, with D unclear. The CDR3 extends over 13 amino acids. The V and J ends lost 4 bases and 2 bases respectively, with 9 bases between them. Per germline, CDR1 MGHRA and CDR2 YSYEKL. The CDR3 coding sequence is TGCGCCAGCAGCCCCGCCCTTACCTACGAGCAGTACTTC. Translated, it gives CASSPALTYEQYF.

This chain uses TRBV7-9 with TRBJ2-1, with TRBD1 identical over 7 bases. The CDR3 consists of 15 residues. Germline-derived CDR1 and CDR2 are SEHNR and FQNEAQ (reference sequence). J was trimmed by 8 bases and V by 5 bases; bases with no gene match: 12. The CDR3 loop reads CASSPIERQGHEQFF. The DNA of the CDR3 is TGTGCCAGCAGCCCGATAGAGAGACAGGGCCATGAGCAGTTCTTC.

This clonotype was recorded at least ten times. The CDR3 spells CSPKINAGDPYNEQFF. The CDR3 bases are TGCAGTCCGAAGATCAATGCGGGAGATCCCTACAATGAGCAGTTCTTC. The chain joins TRBV20-1 to TRBJ2-1, with 7 bases fitting TRBD2. Germline trimming cut 8 bases from V and 2 bases from J; bases unmatched to any gene: 15. Germline CDR1 and CDR2: DFQATT and SNEGSKA (reference sequence). This CDR3 spans 16 amino acids.

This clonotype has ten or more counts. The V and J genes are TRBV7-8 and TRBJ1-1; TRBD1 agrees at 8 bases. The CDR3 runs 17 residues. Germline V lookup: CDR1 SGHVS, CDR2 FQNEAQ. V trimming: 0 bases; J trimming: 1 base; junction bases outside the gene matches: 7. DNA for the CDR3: TGTGCCAGCAGCTTAGCTCGTCCCGGGACAGGGAACACTGAAGCTTTCTTT. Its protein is CASSLARPGTGNTEAFF.

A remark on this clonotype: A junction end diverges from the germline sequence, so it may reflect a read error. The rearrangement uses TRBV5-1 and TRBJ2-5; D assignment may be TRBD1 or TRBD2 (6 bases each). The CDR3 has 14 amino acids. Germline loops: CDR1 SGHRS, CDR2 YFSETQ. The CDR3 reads CTSSGGGHQETQYF. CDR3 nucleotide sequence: TGCACCAGCAGCGGTGGGGGGCACCAAGAGACCCAGTACTTC.

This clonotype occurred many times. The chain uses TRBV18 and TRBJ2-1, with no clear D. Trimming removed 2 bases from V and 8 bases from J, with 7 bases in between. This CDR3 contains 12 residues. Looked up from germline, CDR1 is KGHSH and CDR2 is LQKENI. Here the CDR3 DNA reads TGTGCCAGCTCACCAAAGGTCCATGAGCAGTTCTTC. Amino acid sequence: CASSPKVHEQFF.